A selection of T cell receptor beta chains follows, all from one sample in a study of graft-versus-host responses after intestinal transplantation. Method: immunoSEQ multiplex PCR; TCRdb's copy keeps in-frame clones and lacks some. The sample includes 14,000 or so clones, less than 45% of them seen just once. The starting material was alloreactive CD8+ T cells from a mixed lymphocyte reaction culture, obtained before intestinal transplant. These receptors were taken from a human patient who received an intestinal transplant. Both conserved end residues are trimmed from each CDR3. Fields, in order: J gene, CDR3 length, V gene, CDR3 protein.

TRBJ2-2	12	TRBV7-9	ASSHGSLLGELF
TRBJ2-5	10	TRBV18	ASSALQETQY
TRBJ2-7	13	TRBV4-1	ASSPRGSLSYEQY
TRBJ2-3	15	TRBV27	ASSFISGTGGPDTQY
TRBJ2-7	10	TRBV7-2	ASSLGGDEQY
TRBJ2-7	12	TRBV30	AWSVLGAVYEQY
TRBJ1-1	12	TRBV18	ASSPNVNAGEAF
.	12	TRBV9	ASSVASGDYEQY
TRBJ2-7	13	TRBV4-1	ASSQVEYGSYEQY
TRBJ2-2	13	TRBV2	ASSVRYQNTGELF
TRBJ2-7	16	TRBV4-1	ASSQDYFRQGRTYEQY
TRBJ2-2	11	TRBV9	ASSVYNTGELF
TRBJ1-6	10	TRBV30	AWSAGLPPLH
TRBJ2-7	14	TRBV9	ASSPGTAGEGYEQY
TRBJ2-7	13	TRBV5-1	ASSLGLALFYEQY
TRBJ2-3	11	TRBV5-6	ASSFPLTDTQY
TRBJ2-1	13	TRBV15	ATSRTRESYNEQF
TRBJ2-7	11	TRBV6-1	ASNPGLFYEQY
TRBJ2-7	13	TRBV4-3	ASSQVATTSYEQY
TRBJ2-3	13	TRBV27	ASSLSASGADTQY
TRBJ2-3	15	TRBV4-3	ASSQDRSGGPTDTQY
TRBJ2-3	16	TRBV4-1	ASSQVPLAGGSTDTQY
TRBJ1-2	11	TRBV11-2	ASSFSGNYGYT
TRBJ2-6	13	TRBV6-1	ASSVFGGWANVLT
TRBJ2-7	13	TRBV6-1	ASSDLAGWSYEQY
TRBJ2-3	16	TRBV7-9	ASSSTLGSSPIGNTQY
TRBJ1-4	12	TRBV28	ASSFRATNEKLF
TRBJ2-7	12	TRBV7-9	ASSNYRESYEQY
TRBJ2-3	11	TRBV7-6	ASGTQPGDTQY
TRBJ1-1	14	TRBV4-1	ASSPGVVDLNTEAF
.	12	TRBV6-6	ASSPGDTSYEQY
TRBJ2-3	12	TRBV30	AWSGLRGADTQY
TRBJ2-2	12	TRBV6-1	ASTFRLLTGELF
TRBJ2-2	15	TRBV5-1	ASSFWTSGGNTGELF
TRBJ2-7	11	TRBV19	ASSIGGSYEQY
TRBJ1-6	14	TRBV10-3	AISETGSSYNSPLH